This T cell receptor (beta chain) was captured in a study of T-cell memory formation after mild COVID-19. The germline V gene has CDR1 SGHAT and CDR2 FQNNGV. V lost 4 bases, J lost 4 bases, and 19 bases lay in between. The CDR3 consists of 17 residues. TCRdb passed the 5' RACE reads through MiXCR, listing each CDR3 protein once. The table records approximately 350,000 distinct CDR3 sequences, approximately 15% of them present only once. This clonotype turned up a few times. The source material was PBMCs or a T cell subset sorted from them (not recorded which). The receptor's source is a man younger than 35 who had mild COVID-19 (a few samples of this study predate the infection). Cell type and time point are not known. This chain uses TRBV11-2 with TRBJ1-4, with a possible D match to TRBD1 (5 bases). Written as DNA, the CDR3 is TGTGCCAGCAGCTCCGGGACCTCGGGGGGATTTAATGAAAAACTGTTTTTT. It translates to CASSSGTSGGFNEKLFF.